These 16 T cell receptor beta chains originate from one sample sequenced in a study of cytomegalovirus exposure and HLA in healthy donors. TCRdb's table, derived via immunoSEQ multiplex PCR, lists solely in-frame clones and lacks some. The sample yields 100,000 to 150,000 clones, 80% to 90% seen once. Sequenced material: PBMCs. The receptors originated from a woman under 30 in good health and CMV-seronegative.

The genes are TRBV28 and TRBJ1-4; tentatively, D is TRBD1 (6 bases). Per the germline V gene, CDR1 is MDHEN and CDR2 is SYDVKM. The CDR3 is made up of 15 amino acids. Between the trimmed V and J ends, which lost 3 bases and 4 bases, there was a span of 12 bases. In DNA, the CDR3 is TGTGCCAGCAGTTTTGGGGGCAGCCGTAATGAAAAACTGTTTTTT. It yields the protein CASSFGGSRNEKLFF.

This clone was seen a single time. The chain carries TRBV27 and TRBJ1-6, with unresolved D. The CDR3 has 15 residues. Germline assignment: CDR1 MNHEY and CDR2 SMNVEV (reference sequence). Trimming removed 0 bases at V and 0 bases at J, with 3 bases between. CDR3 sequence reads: CASSLSASYNSPLHF. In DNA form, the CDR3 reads TGTGCCAGCAGTTTATCAGCCTCCTATAATTCACCCCTCCACTTT.

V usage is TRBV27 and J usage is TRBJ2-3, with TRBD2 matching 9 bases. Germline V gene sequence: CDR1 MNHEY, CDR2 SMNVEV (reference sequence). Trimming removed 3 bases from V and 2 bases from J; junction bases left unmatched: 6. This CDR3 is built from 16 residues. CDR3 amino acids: CASSLRLAGYTDTQYF. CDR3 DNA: TGTGCCAGCAGTTTGAGGCTAGCGGGGTACACAGATACGCAGTATTTT.

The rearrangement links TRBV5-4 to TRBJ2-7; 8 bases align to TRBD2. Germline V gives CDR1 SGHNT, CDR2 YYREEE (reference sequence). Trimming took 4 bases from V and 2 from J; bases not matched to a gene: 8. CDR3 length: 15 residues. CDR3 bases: TGTGCCAGCAGCCCGCCCGGGACTAGACCCTACGAGCAGTACTTC. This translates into CASSPPGTRPYEQYF.

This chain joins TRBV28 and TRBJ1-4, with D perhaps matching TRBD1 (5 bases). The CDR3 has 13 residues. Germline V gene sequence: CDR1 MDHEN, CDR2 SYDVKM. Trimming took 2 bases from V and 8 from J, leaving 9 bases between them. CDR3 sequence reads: CASSLIRGEKLFF. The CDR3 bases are TGTGCCAGCAGTTTAATTCGGGGGGAAAAACTGTTTTTT.

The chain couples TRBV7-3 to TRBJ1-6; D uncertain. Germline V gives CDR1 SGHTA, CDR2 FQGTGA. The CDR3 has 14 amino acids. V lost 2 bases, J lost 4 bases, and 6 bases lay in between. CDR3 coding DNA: TGTGCCAGCAGCTTAGAGGAATATAATTCACCCCTCCACTTT. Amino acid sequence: CASSLEEYNSPLHF. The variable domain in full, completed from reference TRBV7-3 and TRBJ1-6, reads GAGVSQTPSNKVTEKGKYVELRCDPISGHTALYWYRQSLGQGPEFLIYFQGTGAADDSGLPNDRFFAVRPEGSVSTLKIQRTERGDSAVYLCASSLEEYNSPLHFGNGTRLTVT.

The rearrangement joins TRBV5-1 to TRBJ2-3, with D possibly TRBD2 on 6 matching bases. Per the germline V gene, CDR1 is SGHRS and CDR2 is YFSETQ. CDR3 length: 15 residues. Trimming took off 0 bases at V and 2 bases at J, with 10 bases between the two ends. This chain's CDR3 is CASSLAPGDTDTQYF. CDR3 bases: TGCGCCAGCAGCTTGGCCCCGGGAGACACAGATACGCAGTATTTT.

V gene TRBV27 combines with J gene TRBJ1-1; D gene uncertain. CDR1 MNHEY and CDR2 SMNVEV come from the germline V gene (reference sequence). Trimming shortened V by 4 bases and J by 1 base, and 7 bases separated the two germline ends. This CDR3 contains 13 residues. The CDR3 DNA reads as TGTGCCAGCAGTTCGCGGGGGAACACTGAAGCTTTCTTT. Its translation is CASSSRGNTEAFF.

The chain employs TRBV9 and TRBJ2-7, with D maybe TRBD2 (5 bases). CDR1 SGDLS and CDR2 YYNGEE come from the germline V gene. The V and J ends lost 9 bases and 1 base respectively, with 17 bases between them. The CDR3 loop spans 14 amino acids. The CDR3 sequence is CATLATDRSYEQYF. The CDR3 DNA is TGTGCCACCCTAGCTACCGACCGATCCTACGAGCAGTACTTC.

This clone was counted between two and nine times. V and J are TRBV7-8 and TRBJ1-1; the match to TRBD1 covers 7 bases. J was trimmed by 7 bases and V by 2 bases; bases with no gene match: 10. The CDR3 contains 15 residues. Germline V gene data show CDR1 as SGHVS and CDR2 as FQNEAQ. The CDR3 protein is CASSLKIPGTDEAFF. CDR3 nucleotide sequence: TGTGCCAGCAGCTTAAAGATTCCCGGGACAGATGAAGCTTTCTTT.

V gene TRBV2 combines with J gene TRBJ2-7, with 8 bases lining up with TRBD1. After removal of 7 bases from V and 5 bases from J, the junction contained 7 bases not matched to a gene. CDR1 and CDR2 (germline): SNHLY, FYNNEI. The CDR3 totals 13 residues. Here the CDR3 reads CASTWDRPNEQYF. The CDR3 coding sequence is TGTGCCAGCACCTGGGACAGGCCGAACGAGCAGTACTTC.

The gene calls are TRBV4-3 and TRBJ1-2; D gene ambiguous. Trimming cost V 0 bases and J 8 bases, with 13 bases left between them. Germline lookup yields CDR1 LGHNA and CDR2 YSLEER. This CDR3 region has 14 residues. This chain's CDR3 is CASSQDGLPSGYTF. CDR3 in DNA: TGCGCCAGCAGCCAAGATGGACTTCCCAGCGGCTACACCTTC.

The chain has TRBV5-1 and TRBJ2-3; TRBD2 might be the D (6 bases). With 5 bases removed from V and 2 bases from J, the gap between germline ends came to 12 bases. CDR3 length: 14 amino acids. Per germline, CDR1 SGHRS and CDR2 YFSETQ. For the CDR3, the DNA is TGCGCCAGCAGGAACGGGAGAGACACAGATACGCAGTATTTT. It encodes CASRNGRDTDTQYF.

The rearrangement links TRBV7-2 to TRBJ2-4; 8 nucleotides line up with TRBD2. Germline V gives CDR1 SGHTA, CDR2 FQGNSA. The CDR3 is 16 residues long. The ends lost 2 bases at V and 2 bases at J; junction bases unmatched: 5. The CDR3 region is CASSLLLAATKNIQYF. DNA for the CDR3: TGTGCCAGCAGCTTATTACTAGCGGCCACCAAAAACATTCAGTACTTC.

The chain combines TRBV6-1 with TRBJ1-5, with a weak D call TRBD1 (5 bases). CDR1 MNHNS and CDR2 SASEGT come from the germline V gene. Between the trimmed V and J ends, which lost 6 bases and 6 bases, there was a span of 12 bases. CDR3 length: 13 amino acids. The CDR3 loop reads CASSPERGQPQHF. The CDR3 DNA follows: TGTGCCAGCAGCCCAGAAAGGGGTCAGCCCCAGCATTTT.

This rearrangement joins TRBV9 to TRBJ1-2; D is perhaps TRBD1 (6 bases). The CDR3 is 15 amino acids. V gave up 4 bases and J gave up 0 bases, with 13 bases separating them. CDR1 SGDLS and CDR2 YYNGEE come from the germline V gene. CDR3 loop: CASSPGGGSNYGYTF. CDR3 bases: TGTGCCAGCAGCCCGGGGGGGGGCTCTAACTATGGCTACACCTTC.